These T cell receptor beta chains were read from a single sample in a study of CD8 T cells in ankylosing spondylitis. Each CDR3 protein gets one entry after TCRdb re-called the 5' RACE reads with MiXCR. The table shows about 210,000 distinct CDR3 sequences, with less than 9.5% occurring only once. Sequenced input: blood, either unsorted or a sorted T cell fraction (not recorded which). The source of these receptors is a female donor with ankylosing spondylitis or in good health (not recorded which). Both conserved end residues are part of each CDR3. D genes are given only for firm matches. Not all rows give a size; the values are once, few, many and, for expanded clones, a class.

v_call	clone_size	j_call	d_call	cdr3_aa	cdr3_nt
TRBV20-1	many	TRBJ1-2	-	CSATPGVPRGYTF	TGCAGTGCCACTCCAGGGGTTCCAAGGGGCTACACCTTC
TRBV7-2	-	TRBJ1-2	-	CASSSTQQACGYTF	TGTGCCAGCAGCTCTACGCAGCAGGCCTGTGGCTACACCTTC
TRBV20-1	many	TRBJ2-7	-	CSARDKEGRSEQYF	TGCAGTGCTAGAGATAAAGAAGGGAGGAGCGAGCAGTACTTC
TRBV5-1	many	TRBJ1-6	-	CASSLDRMGSPLHF	TGCGCCAGCAGCCTCGACAGGATGGGTTCACCCCTCCACTTT
TRBV20-1	many	TRBJ2-1	-	CSARKDSPGNEQFF	TGCAGTGCTAGGAAGGACTCGCCAGGCAATGAGCAGTTCTTC
TRBV5-1	many	TRBJ2-1	TRBD2	CASSSGTSPNEQFF	TGCGCCAGCAGCTCCGGGACTAGCCCCAATGAGCAGTTCTTC
TRBV12-3/TRBV12-4	many	TRBJ1-4	-	CASSFRQGIEKLFF	TGTGCCAGCAGTTTCCGGCAGGGGATTGAAAAACTGTTTTTT
TRBV12-5	many	TRBJ2-7	-	CASGLVLAGPHYEQYF	TGTGCTAGTGGTTTGGTACTCGCAGGGCCTCACTACGAGCAGTACTTC
TRBV7-2	-	TRBJ2-3	TRBD2	CASSLGGRAKDTQYF	TGTGCCAGCAGCTTAGGCGGGAGGGCCAAAGATACGCAGTATTTT
TRBV6-4	many	TRBJ2-2	TRBD2	CASSRGSNTGELFF	TGTGCCAGCAGTCGCGGGAGCAACACCGGGGAGCTGTTTTTT
TRBV12-3/TRBV12-4	many	TRBJ2-1	-	CASSLAGLVNEQFF	TGTGCCAGCAGTTTAGCGGGACTCGTTAATGAGCAGTTCTTC
TRBV29-1	many	TRBJ1-5	TRBD1	CSVEGGTAYNQPQHF	TGCAGCGTTGAGGGGGGGACAGCCTACAATCAGCCCCAGCATTTT
TRBV5-1	few	TRBJ2-3	-	CASSLDRHTDTQYF	TGCGCCAGCAGCTTGGACAGACACACAGATACGCAGTATTTT
TRBV7-2	few	TRBJ2-7	TRBD2	CASSLVPSGIYEQYF	TGTGCCAGCAGCTTAGTCCCTAGCGGTATCTACGAGCAGTACTTC
TRBV5-1	many	TRBJ2-2	TRBD1	CASSVIQGAPGELFF	TGCGCCAGCAGCGTAATTCAGGGGGCGCCCGGGGAGCTGTTTTTT
TRBV25-1	many	TRBJ2-7	-	CASRSSGSYEQYF	TGTGCCAGCAGGAGTAGCGGCTCCTACGAGCAGTACTTC
TRBV7-9	-	TRBJ1-1	-	CASSLGPNMNTEAFF	TGTGCCAGCAGCTTAGGTCCGAATATGAACACTGAAGCTTTCTTT
TRBV20-1	many	TRBJ2-7	-	CSASTSRREQYF	TGCAGTGCTTCTACTAGCCGGAGAGAGCAGTACTTC
TRBV6-2/TRBV6-3	-	TRBJ2-3	-	CASSLRDRQYF	TGTGCCAGCAGTCTTAGAGATAGGCAGTATTTT
TRBV7-2	-	TRBJ2-7	TRBD1	CASRPGGASSYEQYF	TGTGCCAGCAGACCAGGGGGCGCTAGCTCCTACGAGCAGTACTTC
TRBV6-5	many	TRBJ2-3	TRBD2	CASSLGLAGDYQSF	TGTGCCAGCAGCCTCGGACTAGCGGGAGATTACCAGTCGTTT
TRBV27	many	TRBJ2-7	TRBD1	CASSLSWTGSYEQYF	TGTGCCAGCAGTTTATCGTGGACAGGGAGCTACGAGCAGTACTTC
TRBV4-3	-	TRBJ2-7	-	CASSLRGDSIYEQYF	TGCGCCAGCAGCCTTCGCGGCGACTCGATCTACGAGCAGTACTTC
TRBV30	many	TRBJ1-1	-	CAWSGDRDTEAFF	TGTGCCTGGAGTGGGGACCGGGACACTGAAGCTTTCTTT
TRBV20-1	many	TRBJ2-7	-	CSAPRFDRGEQYF	TGCAGTGCTCCAAGATTCGACCGGGGGGAGCAGTACTTC
TRBV6-5	few	TRBJ2-7	TRBD1	CASSYSGQGRGPTNYEQYF	TGTGCCAGCAGTTACTCGGGACAGGGAAGAGGGCCCACAAACTACGAGCAGTACTTC
TRBV10-3	many	TRBJ1-3	-	CAISLQGGNTIYF	TGTGCCATCAGCTTACAGGGAGGAAACACCATATATTTT
TRBV7-9	-	TRBJ2-1	-	CASSLDGRGANEQFF	TGTGCCAGCAGCTTGGACGGCCGGGGGGCGAATGAGCAGTTCTTC
TRBV4-3	many	TRBJ2-7	TRBD1	CASSQSGTGGYEQYF	TGCGCCAGCAGCCAGTCCGGGACAGGGGGTTACGAGCAGTACTTC
TRBV7-6	many	TRBJ2-1	TRBD1	CASSLGTGRSYNEQFF	TGTGCCAGCAGCTTAGGGACAGGGAGGTCCTACAATGAGCAGTTCTTC
TRBV5-1	many	TRBJ2-7	-	CASSAGTSEQYF	TGCGCCAGCAGCGCCGGGACTTCCGAGCAGTACTTC
TRBV20-1	-	TRBJ1-6	TRBD1	CGAIPTGTGGLNSPLHF	TGCGGTGCTATACCGACCGGGACAGGGGGACTTAATTCACCCCTCCACTTT
TRBV9	many	TRBJ2-5	-	CASSARDHTRGETQYF	TGTGCCAGCAGCGCCAGGGACCACACGAGGGGAGAGACCCAGTACTTC
TRBV6-1	many	TRBJ2-1	-	CASSERGSPYNEQFF	TGTGCCAGCAGTGAAAGGGGAAGTCCGTACAATGAGCAGTTCTTC
TRBV30	few	TRBJ2-1	-	CAWSDDRGGGLDSREQFF	TGTGCCTGGAGTGACGACAGGGGAGGGGGGCTAGACTCGAGGGAGCAGTTCTTC
TRBV20-1	many	TRBJ2-5	TRBD2	CSANLAGGPGETQYF	TGCAGTGCAAATCTAGCGGGAGGACCTGGGGAGACCCAGTACTTC
TRBV20-1	many	TRBJ1-2	TRBD1	CSAGPGQGLGGYTF	TGCAGTGCTGGGCCAGGACAGGGGTTAGGCGGCTACACCTTC
TRBV20-1	many	TRBJ1-2	TRBD1	CSAKRTGGHYGYTF	TGCAGTGCTAAGAGGACAGGAGGCCACTATGGCTACACCTTC
TRBV4-3	many	TRBJ1-5	-	CASSQDLRTNQPQHF	TGCGCCAGCAGCCAAGATCTTCGGACCAATCAGCCCCAGCATTTT
TRBV7-2	many	TRBJ2-3	-	CASSPRLVGDTQYF	TGTGCCAGCAGCCCACGACTAGTGGGAGATACGCAGTATTTT
TRBV2	many	TRBJ2-1	-	CASRSRGGSGEQFF	TGTGCCAGCAGGTCCAGGGGAGGGTCGGGCGAGCAGTTCTTC
TRBV20-1	many	TRBJ1-2	-	CSASKRNNYGYTF	TGCAGTGCTTCGAAACGTAATAACTATGGCTACACCTTC
TRBV11-2	-	TRBJ2-7	-	CASSLRQAVLYEQYF	TGTGCCAGCAGCCTCAGACAGGCTGTTCTCTACGAGCAGTACTTC
TRBV20-1	many	TRBJ1-5	TRBD1	CSATGRRDRGYNQPQHF	TGCAGTGCTACCGGTCGACGGGACAGAGGGTACAATCAGCCCCAGCATTTT
TRBV10-3	few	TRBJ1-6	-	CAISESTANSPLHF	TGTGCCATCAGTGAGTCCACAGCTAATTCACCCCTCCACTTT
TRBV7-9	many	TRBJ2-2	-	CASSLRYTGELFF	TGTGCCAGCAGCTTACGATACACCGGGGAGCTGTTTTTT
TRBV5-1	many	TRBJ2-7	TRBD1	CASSLEGGRWFEQYF	TGCGCCAGCAGCTTGGAAGGGGGCAGATGGTTTGAGCAGTACTTC
TRBV5-6	many	TRBJ2-1	-	CASSLGGASYNEQFF	TGTGCCAGCAGCCTTGGGGGGGCATCCTACAATGAGCAGTTCTTC
TRBV20-1	many	TRBJ2-5	TRBD1	CSAIPGQGVPETQYF	TGCAGTGCTATCCCTGGACAGGGGGTTCCGGAGACCCAGTACTTC
TRBV20-1	many	TRBJ1-4	TRBD1	CSARQQGRNEKLFF	TGCAGTGCTAGGCAACAGGGGAGAAATGAAAAACTGTTTTTT
TRBV18	many	TRBJ2-3	TRBD1	CASSPRGGETDTQYF	TGTGCCAGCTCACCACGAGGGGGCGAGACAGATACGCAGTATTTT
TRBV10-3	many	TRBJ2-5	TRBD1	CATGGQGDPPYQETQYF	TGTGCCACCGGTGGGCAGGGGGACCCCCCGTACCAAGAGACCCAGTACTTC
TRBV5-1	many	TRBJ1-4	-	CASSLEGVREKLFF	TGCGCCAGCAGCTTGGAGGGGGTTCGGGAAAAACTGTTTTTT
TRBV6-2/TRBV6-3	-	TRBJ2-2	-	CASRRGSDTGELFF	TGTGCCAGCAGAAGAGGGTCGGACACCGGGGAGCTGTTTTTT